The TCR beta chain under discussion was sequenced for a study of identifying expanded T cells in peripheral blood (dated by TCRdb to the late 2010s). About the full investigation: Technical replicates were generated by sequencing separate aliquots of the same genomic DNA pool, with four replicates compared pairwise.

No immune events, such as infections, were documented for the healthy donors during the collection period. Time-dependent variance in a beta-binomial model of T-cell clone differential abundance was calibrated using healthy-donor blood repertoires as a training cohort. The training cohort was composed of roughly ten healthy donors, 3 female and 7 male. Donor ages ranged from about 29 to 70 years, with an average of 43 years. Whole blood, obtained from a commercial supplier, was collected from each healthy donor at three time points spaced around 13 days apart. For immunosequencing, genomic DNA was extracted from unsorted whole blood. What the research found in general, with its limitations: Both the number of clones called differentially abundant and the false-positive rate were significantly reduced by the beta-binomial model across all healthy-donor time intervals. The authors expected that over much longer intervals, such as months to years, biological variance in healthy repertoires might increase even further. Approximately 1.2 differentially abundant clones were flagged by the binomial model between technical replicates, whereas about 15 and 18 were flagged over roughly two weeks and four weeks, respectively. In all healthy donors, the variance in clone template counts between samples taken approximately 15 days apart rose significantly as total template count increased.

Turning to this clone: The antigen this receptor binds is unknown. No base quality values were provided; no much bigger clone lies one nucleotide off.

The CDR3 holds 16 amino acids from the cysteine to the phenylalanine. The read is trimmed to its CDR3 DNA, 48 bases read in frame from base 1. For this chain, trimming is 3 bases at the V end and 8 bases at the J end, and the number of junction bases without a gene match is 13. According to the germline V gene, CDR1 reads MDHEN and CDR2 reads SYDVKM. The immunoSEQ Assay, which uses bias-controlled multiplex PCR amplification of genomic DNA, was used to profile TCRbeta CDR3 regions. The source study handled its data this way. To quantify the absolute abundance of each unique TCRbeta CDR3 region, the sequences were collapsed and filtered. Differential abundance was tested with two models: a binomial (Fisher-equivalent) model and a beta-binomial model that adds time-dependent variance fitted from healthy donors. Clones with fewer than 5 combined templates were removed, and a clone was called differentially abundant if the clone's Benjamini-Hochberg FDR was below 0.01. Beta-binomial variance was modeled as a function of total template count across the two samples using the form v = (b*log(k)+a)^2. Imported from immuneACCESS, the table was reduced by TCRdb to in-frame sequences with V and J called. These copies leave out some clones; in studies compared against another copy, an unresolved V gene accounts for under half, and the cause of the remainder is not known. Clone size and V and J calls were adopted from that table, with D and trimming inferred from the DNA. Across this sample there are tens of thousands of clones, with 80% to 85% seen only once. Together, the top ten hold roughly a fifth of the sample.

This clonotype originated in a person aged 18 to 75 in good health. The chain links TRBV28 with TRBJ1-2, with 9 junctional bases fitting TRBD1. Sequencing was done on a sample of blood. In nucleotides, the sequence is TGTGCCAGCAGTTTTCCCGCCGGGACAGGGTTTTTGGGCTACACCTTC. It encodes CASSFPAGTGFLGYTF.